These 26 T cell receptor beta chains share one sample of origin, sequenced in a study of graft-versus-host responses after intestinal transplantation. Antigen specificity for these receptors is unknown. Data came from immunoSEQ multiplex PCR; TCRdb stores just in-frame clones and leaves some out. The sample records some 70,000 clones, around 87% being singletons. This specimen consisted of unstimulated CD8+ T cells sorted from spleen or lymph node cells, obtained before transplant. These receptors came from a human donor who was the organ donor for an intestinal transplant.

This rearrangement joins TRBV7-2 to TRBJ1-5; TRBD1 is a possible D gene (6 bases). Trimming took 4 bases from V and 5 from J, leaving 12 bases between them. The CDR3 totals 14 residues. Germline V gene lookup returns CDR1 SGHTA and CDR2 FQGNSA. The CDR3 protein is CASSSEGGYQPQHF. In nucleotides, the CDR3 is TGTGCCAGCAGCTCGGAGGGGGGCTATCAGCCCCAGCATTTT. Full variable domain (outside the CDR3, taken from reference TRBV7-2 and TRBJ1-5): GAGVSQSPSNKVTEKGKDVELRCDPISGHTALYWYRQSLGQGLEFLIYFQGNSAPDKSGLPSDRFSAERTGGSVSTLTIQRTQQEDSAVYLCASSSEGGYQPQHFGDGTRLSIL.

V and J are TRBV6-6 and TRBJ2-2; weak D call: TRBD2 (6 bases). Trimming removed 4 bases from V and 5 bases from J, with 14 bases in between. Germline CDR1 is MNHNY and CDR2 is SVGAGI (reference sequence). CDR3 length: 15 amino acids. The CDR3 region is CASSSLVGGTGELFF. The CDR3 bases are TGTGCCAGCAGTTCTTTAGTTGGGGGGACCGGGGAGCTGTTTTTT.

This clone was detected once. V usage is TRBV6-6 and J usage is TRBJ2-1; D may be TRBD2 (7 bases). CDR1 and CDR2 from the germline V gene are MNHNY and SVGAGI (reference sequence). The ends were cut back, 9 bases at V and 8 bases at J, with 20 bases in the middle. The CDR3 covers 14 residues. Here the CDR3 reads CASGEGGGVDEQFF. CDR3 DNA: TGTGCCAGTGGGGAGGGGGGGGGCGTAGATGAGCAGTTCTTC.

Details on this clone: The junction departs from the called germline gene at one end, perhaps through a read error. The same CDR3 arises from other DNA sequences in this sample as well. The V and J genes are TRBV9 and TRBJ1-5; D gene uncertain. Germline CDR1 reads SGDLS; CDR2 reads YYNGEE. This CDR3 is built from 15 residues. The CDR3: CASSADGGRNQPQHF. The CDR3 bases are TGTGCCAGCAGCGCTGACGGTGGACGGAATCAGCCCCAACATTTT.

In this sample, this clone turned up a few times. The J gene is TRBJ2-2, the V gene TRBV19; D could derive from TRBD1 or TRBD2 (6 bases each). Germline assignment: CDR1 LNHDA and CDR2 SQIVND (reference sequence). The V gene lost 5 bases and the J gene lost 5 bases, with 15 bases spanning the gap. The CDR3 extends over 15 amino acids. This CDR3 is CASSEGGEVTGELFF. CDR3 bases: TGTGCCAGTAGTGAGGGGGGCGAGGTAACCGGGGAGCTGTTTTTT. Full variable domain (missing parts from reference TRBV19 and TRBJ2-2): DGGITQSPKYLFRKEGQNVTLSCEQNLNHDAMYWYRQDPGQGLRLIYYSQIVNDFQKGDIAEGYSVSREKKESFPLTVTSAQKNPTAFYLCASSEGGEVTGELFFGEGSRLTVL.

CDR3 coding DNA: TGTGCCAGCAGCACATGGTATAGCAATCAGCCCCAGCATTTT. Protein: CASSTWYSNQPQHF. The V and J genes are TRBV2 and TRBJ1-5; the D is unclear. The ends were cut back, 6 bases at V and 0 bases at J, with 9 bases in the middle. The CDR3 is 14 amino acids. Per the germline V gene, CDR1 is SNHLY and CDR2 is FYNNEI.

The V and J genes are TRBV4-1 and TRBJ1-5; the match to TRBD1 covers 7 bases. The germline CDR1 and CDR2 sequences are MGHRA and YSYEKL. Trimming took 1 base from V and 9 from J; bases not matched to a gene: 6. The CDR3 is made up of 14 amino acids. The CDR3 DNA reads TGCGCCAGCAGCCAAGTACAGACAGGGCTGCCCCAGCATTTT. It yields the protein CASSQVQTGLPQHF.

The rearrangement links TRBV6-5 to TRBJ2-3; D call uncertain. The V and J ends lost 6 bases and 2 bases respectively, with 15 bases between them. From germline, CDR1 is MNHEY and CDR2 SVGAGI. The CDR3 length is 15 residues. This CDR3 reads CASSKDGSFTDTQYF. In nucleotides, the CDR3 is TGTGCCAGCAGCAAGGACGGTAGCTTCACAGATACGCAGTATTTT.

The table lists this clone with a few counts. The V and J genes are TRBV5-4 and TRBJ1-1; maybe TRBD1 (6 bases). The V and J ends lost 4 bases and 3 bases respectively, with 16 bases between them. The CDR3 extends over 15 amino acids. CDR1 SGHNT and CDR2 YYREEE come from the germline V gene (reference sequence). The CDR3 here is CASSPETGPDTEAFF. Here the CDR3 DNA reads TGTGCCAGCAGCCCCGAGACAGGCCCGGACACTGAAGCTTTCTTT.

The rearrangement links TRBV27 to TRBJ1-1; possible D gene TRBD1, 5 bases. Looked up from germline, CDR1 is MNHEY and CDR2 is SMNVEV (reference sequence). V was clipped by 3 bases and J by 6 bases, with 8 bases between them. The length of the CDR3 is 12 residues. The CDR3 DNA is TGTGCCAGCAGTTTTTCGGGGGCTGAAGCTTTCTTT. Its protein product is CASSFSGAEAFF.

This clone has just one count. The gene calls are TRBV6-1 and TRBJ2-7; 7 bases line up with TRBD1. Trimming took 7 bases from V and 0 from J; bases not matched to a gene: 9. Germline CDR1 is MNHNS and CDR2 is SASEGT. CDR3 size: 15 residues. The CDR3 DNA sequence: TGTGCCAGCAAGGTTTTCAGGGGGAGCTCCTACGAGCAGTACTTC. Protein sequence: CASKVFRGSSYEQYF.

V and J are TRBV7-2 and TRBJ1-2; D perhaps matches TRBD1 (5 bases). Germline V gene sequence: CDR1 SGHTA, CDR2 FQGNSA. The CDR3 covers 15 residues. V lost 1 base and J lost 4, with 13 bases in between. The CDR3 reads CASSLVLQVFYGYTF. As DNA, the CDR3 is TGTGCCAGCAGCTTAGTCTTACAGGTTTTCTATGGCTACACCTTC.

This clone was observed a single time. The rearrangement joins TRBV5-5 to TRBJ1-2; perhaps TRBD1 as D (5 bases). V lost 4 bases and J 6 bases, leaving 13 bases between the germline ends. Looked up from germline, CDR1 is SGHKS and CDR2 is YYEKEE (reference sequence). CDR3 length equals 13 residues. In DNA, the CDR3 is TGTGCCAGCAGCCGGGACCCTGGGGATGGCTACACCTTC. It yields the protein CASSRDPGDGYTF.

The chain links TRBV27 to TRBJ1-5, with D tentatively TRBD1 (6 bases). Germline V lookup: CDR1 MNHEY, CDR2 SMNVEV (reference sequence). CDR3 size: 13 residues. Deletions cut 8 bases from V and 4 bases from J, with 12 bases between. The CDR3 reads CASGQYTNQPQHF. As DNA, the CDR3 is TGTGCCAGCGGACAGTATACAAATCAGCCCCAGCATTTT.

The gene calls are TRBV11-2 and TRBJ2-5; D is possibly TRBD1 (6 bases). Deletions cut 8 bases from V and 3 bases from J, with 16 bases between. Germline loops: CDR1 SGHAT, CDR2 FQNNGV. This CDR3 region has 14 residues. The CDR3 DNA follows: TGTGCCAGCGCCTCTTGGACAGCTAAAGAGACCCAGTACTTC. Translated: CASASWTAKETQYF.

The chain combines TRBV2 with TRBJ1-1; D unclear. Germline CDR1 is SNHLY and CDR2 is FYNNEI. There are 14 residues in the CDR3. Deletions cut 4 bases from V and 6 bases from J, with 15 bases between. The CDR3 sequence is CASSGSLVRPEAFF. CDR3 bases: TGTGCCAGCAGTGGGAGCTTGGTCCGCCCTGAAGCTTTCTTT. The whole variable domain, remainder taken from reference TRBV2 and TRBJ1-1, is EPEVTQTPSHQVTQMGQEVILRCVPISNHLYFYWYRQILGQKVEFLVSFYNNEISEKSEIFDDQFSVERPDGSNFTLKIRSTKLEDSAMYFCASSGSLVRPEAFFGQGTRLTVV.

This clone was seen only once. The chain links TRBV28 to TRBJ2-2; D remains ambiguous. Germline lookup yields CDR1 MDHEN and CDR2 SYDVKM. V shed 5 bases and J shed 3 bases, with 13 bases lying between them. The CDR3 is made up of 15 amino acids. The CDR3 loop reads CASSETGRYTGELFF. For the CDR3, the DNA is TGTGCCAGCAGTGAGACCGGACGGTACACCGGGGAGCTGTTTTTT.

This chain uses TRBV6-6 with TRBJ1-1, with D possibly matching TRBD1 (5 bases). CDR1 is MNHNY, CDR2 SVGAGI, per germline (reference sequence). This CDR3 contains 14 residues. The V gene lost 2 bases and the J gene lost 3 bases, with 10 bases spanning the gap. CDR3 in DNA: TGTGCCAGCAGTTACGGGCAGGGTCACACTGAAGCTTTCTTT. This encodes CASSYGQGHTEAFF.

The chain recombines TRBV15 with TRBJ1-5; D gene uncertain. Germline CDR1 and CDR2: LNHNV and YYDKDF (reference sequence). Trimming removed 0 bases from V and 1 base from J, with 22 bases in between. The CDR3 runs to 20 residues. CDR3 in amino acids: CATSRDRWQARILSNQPQHF. In DNA, the CDR3 is TGTGCCACCAGCAGAGATAGGTGGCAGGCTCGGATTTTGAGCAATCAGCCCCAGCATTTT.

This clone was observed a single time. This sequence joins TRBV5-4 and TRBJ1-2, with D maybe TRBD1 (6 bases). Per germline, CDR1 SGHNT and CDR2 YYREEE (reference sequence). The CDR3 contains 15 residues. The ends were cut back, 5 bases at V and 4 bases at J, with 18 bases in the middle. DNA for the CDR3: TGTGCCAGCAGACCAAGCACAGGGAACCTCTATGGCTACACCTTC. Protein sequence: CASRPSTGNLYGYTF.

This clone was picked up a small number of times. This chain uses TRBV30 with TRBJ1-5, with unresolved D. The ends were cut back, 0 bases at V and 6 bases at J, with 6 bases in the middle. CDR3 size: 12 residues. CDR1 and CDR2 (germline): GTSNPN, SVGIG (reference sequence). CDR3 region: CAWSVHPQPQHF. The CDR3 DNA sequence: TGTGCCTGGAGTGTACATCCTCAGCCCCAGCATTTT. Looking up the rest from reference TRBV30 and TRBJ1-5 gives the full variable domain: SQTIHQWPATLVQPVGSPLSLECTVEGTSNPNLYWYRQAAGRGLQLLFYSVGIGQISSEVPQNLSASRPQDRQFILSSKKLLLSDSGFYLCAWSVHPQPQHFGDGTRLSIL.

The chain recombines TRBV4-1 with TRBJ2-3; unclear D gene. The CDR3 spans 13 residues. Trimming removed 5 bases at V and 6 bases at J, with 12 bases between. Germline V gene sequence: CDR1 MGHRA, CDR2 YSYEKL. Here the CDR3 DNA reads TGCGCCAGCAGCTCACCCTTGGGCGATACGCAGTATTTT. Its protein is CASSSPLGDTQYF.

The rearrangement joins TRBV5-1 to TRBJ2-5, with no clear D. V lost 2 bases to trimming and J lost 1 base, with 6 bases between them. Germline values: CDR1 SGHRS, CDR2 YFSETQ. This CDR3 has 13 amino acids. This CDR3 is CASSLLLQETQYF. The CDR3 DNA sequence: TGCGCCAGCAGCTTACTACTCCAAGAGACCCAGTACTTC.

The table lists this clone with a few counts. V and J are TRBV7-9 and TRBJ2-7; no reliable D call. The germline CDR1 and CDR2 sequences are SEHNR and FQNEAQ (reference sequence). The CDR3 is made up of 12 amino acids. With 1 base removed from V and 7 bases from J, the gap between germline ends came to 8 bases. The CDR3: CASSLGDWEQYF. DNA for the CDR3: TGTGCCAGCAGCTTAGGAGATTGGGAGCAGTACTTC.

As regards this clone: Being one base from a much bigger clone, this may be a read error. Other DNA sequences in the same sample also yield this CDR3. The genes are TRBV5-6 and TRBJ2-7; D is unresolved. Germline CDR1 and CDR2: SGHDT and YYEEEE. V was clipped by 0 bases and J by 3 bases, with 4 bases between them. CDR3 size: 12 residues. The CDR3 is CASSLGGYEQYF. The DNA for the CDR3 is TGTGCCAGCAGCTTGGGGGGCTACGAGCAGTACTTC.

The chain recombines TRBV25-1 with TRBJ1-3; D uncertain. The CDR3 spans 16 residues. In germline, CDR1 is MGHDK, CDR2 SYGVNS. V lost 1 base, J lost 0 bases, and 10 bases lay in between. Here the CDR3 reads CASSEFAGNSGNTIYF. CDR3 in DNA: TGTGCCAGCAGTGAATTCGCGGGGAACTCTGGAAACACCATATATTTT.